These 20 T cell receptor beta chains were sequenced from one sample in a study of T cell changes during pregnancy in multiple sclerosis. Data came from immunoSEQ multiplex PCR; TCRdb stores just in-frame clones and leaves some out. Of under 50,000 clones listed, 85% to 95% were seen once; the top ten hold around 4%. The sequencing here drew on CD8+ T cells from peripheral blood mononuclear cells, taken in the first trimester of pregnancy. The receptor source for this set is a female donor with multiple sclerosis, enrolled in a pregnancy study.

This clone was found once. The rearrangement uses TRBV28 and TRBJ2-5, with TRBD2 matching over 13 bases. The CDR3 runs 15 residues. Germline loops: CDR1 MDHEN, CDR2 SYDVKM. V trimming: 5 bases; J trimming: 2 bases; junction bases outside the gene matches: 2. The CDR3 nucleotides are TGTGCCAGCAGTGTGGGACTAGCGGGACAAGAGACCCAGTACTTC. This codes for CASSVGLAGQETQYF. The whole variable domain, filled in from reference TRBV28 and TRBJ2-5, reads DVKVTQSSRYLVKRTGEKVFLECVQDMDHENMFWYRQDPGLGLRLIYFSYDVKMKEKGDIPEGYSVSREKKERFSLILESASTNQTSMYLCASSVGLAGQETQYFGPGTRLLVL.

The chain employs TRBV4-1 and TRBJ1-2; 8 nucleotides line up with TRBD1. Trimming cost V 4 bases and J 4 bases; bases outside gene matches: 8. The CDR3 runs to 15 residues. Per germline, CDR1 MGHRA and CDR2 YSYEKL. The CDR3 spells CASSLGQGSPYGYTF. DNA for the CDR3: TGCGCCAGCAGCCTCGGACAGGGTTCCCCCTATGGCTACACCTTC.

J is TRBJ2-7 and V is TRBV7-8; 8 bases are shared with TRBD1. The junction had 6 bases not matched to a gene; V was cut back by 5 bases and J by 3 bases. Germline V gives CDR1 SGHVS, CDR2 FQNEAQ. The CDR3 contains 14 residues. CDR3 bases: TGTGCCAGCAGCCAAGGCACAGGGGGCTACGAGCAGTACTTC. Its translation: CASSQGTGGYEQYF.

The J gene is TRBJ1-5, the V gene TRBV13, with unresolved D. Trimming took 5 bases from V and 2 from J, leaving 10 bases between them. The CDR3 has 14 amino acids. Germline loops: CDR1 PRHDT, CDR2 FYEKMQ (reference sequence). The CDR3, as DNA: TGTGCCAGCAGCCGCGGGGATGGCAATCAGCCCCAGCATTTT. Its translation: CASSRGDGNQPQHF.

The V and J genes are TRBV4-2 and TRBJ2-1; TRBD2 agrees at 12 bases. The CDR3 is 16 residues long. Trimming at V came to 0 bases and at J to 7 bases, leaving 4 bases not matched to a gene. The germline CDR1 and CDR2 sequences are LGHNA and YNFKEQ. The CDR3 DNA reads TGTGCCAGCAGCCAAGATGGGCTAGCGGGGGGGAATGAGCAGTTCTTC. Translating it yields CASSQDGLAGGNEQFF.

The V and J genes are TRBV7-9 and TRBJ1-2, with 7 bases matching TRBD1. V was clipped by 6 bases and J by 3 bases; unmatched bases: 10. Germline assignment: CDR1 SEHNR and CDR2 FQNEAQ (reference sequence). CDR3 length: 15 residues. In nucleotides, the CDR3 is TGTGCCAGCAGTCGTGGATCGGGACAGCACTATGGCTACACCTTC. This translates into CASSRGSGQHYGYTF.

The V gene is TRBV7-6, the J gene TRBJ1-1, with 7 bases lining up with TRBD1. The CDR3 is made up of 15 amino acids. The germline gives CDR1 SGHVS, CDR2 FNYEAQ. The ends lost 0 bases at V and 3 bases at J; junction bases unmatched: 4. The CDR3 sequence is CASSLAGGTYTEAFF. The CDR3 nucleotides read TGTGCCAGCAGCTTAGCAGGGGGCACGTACACTGAAGCTTTCTTT.

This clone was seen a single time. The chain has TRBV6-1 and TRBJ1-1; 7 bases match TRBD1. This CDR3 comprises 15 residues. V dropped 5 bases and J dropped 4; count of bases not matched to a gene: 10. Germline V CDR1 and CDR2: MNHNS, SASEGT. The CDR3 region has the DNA TGTGCCAGCAGTTTAGGGACAGCCGGGGGCACTGAAGCTTTCTTT. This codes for CASSLGTAGGTEAFF.

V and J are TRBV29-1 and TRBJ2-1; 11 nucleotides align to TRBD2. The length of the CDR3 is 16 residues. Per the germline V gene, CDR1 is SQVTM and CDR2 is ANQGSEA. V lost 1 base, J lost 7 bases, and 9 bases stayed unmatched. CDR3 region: CSVEGFLAGGSNEQFF. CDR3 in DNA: TGCAGCGTTGAAGGGTTTTTAGCGGGAGGGTCGAATGAGCAGTTCTTC.

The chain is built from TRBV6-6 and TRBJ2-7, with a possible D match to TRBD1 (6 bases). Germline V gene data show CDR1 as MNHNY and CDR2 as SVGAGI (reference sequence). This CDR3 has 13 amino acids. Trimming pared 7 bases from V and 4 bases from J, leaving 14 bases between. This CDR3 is CASNRATGYEQYF. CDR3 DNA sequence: TGTGCCAGCAACAGGGCTACTGGGTACGAGCAGTACTTC.

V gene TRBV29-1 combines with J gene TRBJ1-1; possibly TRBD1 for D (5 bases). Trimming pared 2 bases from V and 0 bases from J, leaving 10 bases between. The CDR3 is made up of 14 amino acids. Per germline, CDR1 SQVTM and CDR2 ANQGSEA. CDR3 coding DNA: TGCAGCGTTGAACCCCAGGGTATGAACACTGAAGCTTTCTTT. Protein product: CSVEPQGMNTEAFF.

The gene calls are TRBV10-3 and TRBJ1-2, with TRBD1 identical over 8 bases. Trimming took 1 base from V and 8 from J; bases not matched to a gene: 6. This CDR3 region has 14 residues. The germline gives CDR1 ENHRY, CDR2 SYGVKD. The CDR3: CAISEWSTGVGYTF. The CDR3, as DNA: TGTGCCATCAGTGAGTGGTCGACAGGGGTGGGCTACACCTTC.

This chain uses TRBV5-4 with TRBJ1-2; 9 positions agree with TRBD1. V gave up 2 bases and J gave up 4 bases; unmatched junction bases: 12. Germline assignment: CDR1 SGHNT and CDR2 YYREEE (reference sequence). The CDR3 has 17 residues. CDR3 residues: CASSFPGQGLAGYGYTF. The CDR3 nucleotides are TGTGCCAGCAGCTTTCCGGGACAGGGCCTCGCAGGCTATGGCTACACCTTC.

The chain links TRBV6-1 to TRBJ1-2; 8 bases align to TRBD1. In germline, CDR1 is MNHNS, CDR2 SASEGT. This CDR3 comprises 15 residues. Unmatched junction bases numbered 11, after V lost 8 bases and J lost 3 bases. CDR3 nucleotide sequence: TGTGCCAGCGCCGCCGGACAGGGAAGGGACTATGGCTACACCTTC. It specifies CASAAGQGRDYGYTF.

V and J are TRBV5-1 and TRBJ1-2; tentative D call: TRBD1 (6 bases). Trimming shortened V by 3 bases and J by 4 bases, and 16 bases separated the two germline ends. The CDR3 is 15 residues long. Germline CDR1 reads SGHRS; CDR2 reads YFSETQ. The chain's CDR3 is CASSSPIQGSYGYTF. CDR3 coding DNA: TGCGCCAGCAGCTCACCAATACAGGGAAGCTATGGCTACACCTTC.

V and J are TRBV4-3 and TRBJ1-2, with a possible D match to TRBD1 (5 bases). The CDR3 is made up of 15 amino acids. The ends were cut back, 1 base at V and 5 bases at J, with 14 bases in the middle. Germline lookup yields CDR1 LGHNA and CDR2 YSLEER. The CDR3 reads CASSQARDSKYGYTF. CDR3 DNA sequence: TGCGCCAGCAGCCAAGCCCGGGACTCAAAGTATGGCTACACCTTC.

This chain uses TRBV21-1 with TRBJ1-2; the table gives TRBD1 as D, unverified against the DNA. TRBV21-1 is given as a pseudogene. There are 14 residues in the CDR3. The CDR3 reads CASSAGTVLYGYTF. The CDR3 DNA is TGTGCCAGCAGCGCGGGGACAGTTCTCTATGGCTACACCTTC.

Written as DNA, the CDR3 is TGCGCCAGCAGCCCCCAGACAGGGTGGGAGCAGTACTTC. This encodes CASSPQTGWEQYF. This chain uses TRBV4-1 with TRBJ2-7; 7 bases are shared with TRBD1. CDR1 MGHRA and CDR2 YSYEKL come from the germline V gene. J was trimmed by 7 bases and V by 4 bases; bases with no gene match: 7. This CDR3 is 13 amino acids long.

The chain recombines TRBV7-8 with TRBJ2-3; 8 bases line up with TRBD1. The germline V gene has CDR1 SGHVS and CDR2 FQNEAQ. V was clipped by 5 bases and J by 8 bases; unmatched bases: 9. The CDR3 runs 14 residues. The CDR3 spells CASSKGQGTGTQYF. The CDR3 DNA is TGTGCCAGCAGCAAAGGACAGGGAACGGGTACGCAGTATTTT.

The CDR3 here is CASSTGGRPQFF. The DNA of the CDR3 is TGTGCCAGCAGTACAGGGGGACGCCCGCAGTTCTTC. The chain joins TRBV2 to TRBJ2-1; 8 bases map to TRBD1. CDR1 and CDR2 (germline): SNHLY, FYNNEI. The CDR3 is 12 residues long. V was clipped by 5 bases and J by 12 bases; unmatched bases: 6.